The rows below give T cell receptor beta chains drawn from one sample of a study of T cells in Graves' hyperthyroidism and ophthalmopathy. One entry per CDR3 protein results from TCRdb running MiXCR on the multiplex PCR reads. The top ten hold 34% of the sample, which has 660,000 or so distinct CDR3 sequences, less than 25% seen once. The sequenced sample was blood. The receptors originated from a man aged 25-45 years with Graves' ophthalmopathy. Each CDR3 is given with its conserved first and last residue. Fields, in order: clone size, J gene, D gene, V gene, CDR3 protein, CDR3 DNA. D genes are given only for firm matches. Clone size appears in some rows only: once, few, many, or a class for an expanded clone.

>-|TRBJ1-5|-|TRBV28
CASSLEREDNQPQHF
TGTGCCAGCAGTTTGGAAAGGGAGGACAATCAGCCCCAGCATTTT
>-|TRBJ1-5|TRBD1|TRBV20-1
CSAPGQGVQPQHF
TGCAGTGCTCCGGGACAGGGGGTTCAGCCCCAGCATTTT
>-|TRBJ1-1|-|TRBV7-4
CASSRELWGTEAFF
TGTGCCAGCAGCAGGGAGCTTTGGGGCACTGAAGCTTTCTTT
>-|TRBJ1-1|-|TRBV3-1
CASSQGAGRLNTEAFF
TGTGCCAGCAGCCAAGGGGCGGGGAGGCTGAACACTGAAGCTTTCTTT
>-|TRBJ2-1|TRBD2|TRBV2
CASSEARTRTGGEQFF
TGTGCCAGCAGTGAAGCCCGGACTAGGACTGGAGGTGAGCAGTTCTTC
>-|TRBJ2-7|TRBD1|TRBV6-2/TRBV6-3
CASSSSGTGAERYF
TGTGCCAGCAGTTCCTCCGGGACAGGGGCAGAGCGGTACTTC
>-|TRBJ2-7|TRBD1|TRBV7-3
CASSLKFRDRTYEQYF
TGTGCCAGCAGCCTTAAATTTCGGGACAGAACCTACGAGCAGTACTTC
>-|TRBJ2-2|-|TRBV4-2
CASSPRRGSNTGELFF
TGTGCCAGCAGCCCCCGCCGGGGGTCGAACACCGGGGAGCTGTTTTTT
>-|TRBJ2-3|-|TRBV13
CASSRGRPGDTQCF
TGTGCCAGCTCGCGAGGGAGGCCCGGAGATACGCAGTGTTTT
>many|TRBJ2-1|TRBD2|TRBV5-1
CASSLAGGSSYNEQFF
TGCGCCAGCAGCTTGGCGGGGGGAAGTTCCTACAATGAGCAGTTCTTC
>-|TRBJ1-5|-|TRBV4-1
CASSQGVGGLGNQPQHF
TGCGCCAGCAGCCAAGGGGTTGGGGGGCTGGGCAATCAGCCCCAGCATTTT
>-|TRBJ2-5|-|TRBV6-1
CASSSRASAKETQYF
TGTGCCAGCAGTAGTCGTGCTTCGGCTAAGGAGACCCAGTACTTC
>-|TRBJ2-3|TRBD1|TRBV6-2/TRBV6-3
CASRRRDRGTDTQYF
TGTGCCAGCAGACGCCGGGACAGGGGAACAGATACGCAGTATTTT
>-|TRBJ2-4|-|TRBV6-1
CASSPRGTLRVAKNIQYF
TGTGCCAGCAGTCCCCGTGGGACCCTGCGGGTAGCCAAAAACATTCAGTACTTC
>-|TRBJ2-1|-|TRBV12-3/TRBV12-4
CASSADSNEQFF
TGTGCCAGCAGTGCGGACTCCAATGAGCAGTTCTTC
>many|TRBJ2-7|TRBD2|TRBV7-2
CASSLGLAGGSYEQYF
TGTGCCAGCAGTCTAGGACTAGCGGGAGGAAGCTACGAGCAGTACTTC
>few|TRBJ2-5|-|TRBV5-1
CASSFSPQGQETQYF
TGCGCCAGCAGCTTCAGCCCACAGGGACAAGAGACCCAGTACTTC